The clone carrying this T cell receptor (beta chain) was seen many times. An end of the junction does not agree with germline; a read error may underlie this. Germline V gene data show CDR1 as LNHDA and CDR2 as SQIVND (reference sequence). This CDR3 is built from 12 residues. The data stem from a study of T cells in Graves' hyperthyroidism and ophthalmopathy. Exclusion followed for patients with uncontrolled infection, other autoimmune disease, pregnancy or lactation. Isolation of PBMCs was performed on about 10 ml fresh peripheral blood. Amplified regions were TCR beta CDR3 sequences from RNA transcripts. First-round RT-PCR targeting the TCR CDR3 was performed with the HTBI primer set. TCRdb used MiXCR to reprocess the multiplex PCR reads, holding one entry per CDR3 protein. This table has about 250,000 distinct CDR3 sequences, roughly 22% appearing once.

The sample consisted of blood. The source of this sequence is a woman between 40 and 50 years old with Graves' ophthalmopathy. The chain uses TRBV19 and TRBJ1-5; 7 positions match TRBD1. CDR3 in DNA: TGTGCCAGTAGCCAGCCGCCGGGACAGTCGTATTTT. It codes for CASSQPPGQSYF.